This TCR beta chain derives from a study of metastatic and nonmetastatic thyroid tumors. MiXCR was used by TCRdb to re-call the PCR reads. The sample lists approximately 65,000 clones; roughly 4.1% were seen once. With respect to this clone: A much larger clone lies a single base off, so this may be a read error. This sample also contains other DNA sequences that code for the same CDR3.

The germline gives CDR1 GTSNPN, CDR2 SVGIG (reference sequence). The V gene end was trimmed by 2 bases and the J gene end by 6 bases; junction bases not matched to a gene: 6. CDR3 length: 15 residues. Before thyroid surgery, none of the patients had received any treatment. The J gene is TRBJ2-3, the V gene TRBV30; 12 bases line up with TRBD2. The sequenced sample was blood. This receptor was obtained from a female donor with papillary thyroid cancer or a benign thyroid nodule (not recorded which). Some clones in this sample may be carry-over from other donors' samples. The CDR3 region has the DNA TGTGCCTGGAGTCTAGCGGGAGGGGGGACGGATACGCAGTATTTT. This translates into CAWSLAGGGTDTQYF.